These T cell receptor beta chains were read from a single sample in a study of identical twins. MiXCR, applied by TCRdb to the 5' RACE reads, yields one record per CDR3 protein. The table has some 460,000 distinct CDR3 sequences, 12% to 15% seen once. These data also formed part of another study, on yellow fever vaccine responses in identical twins.

Sample: CD4+ T cells sorted from blood. The receptor source for this set is a woman aged 18-29 years in good health. Both conserved end residues are part of each CDR3. A D gene is named only where the DNA matches it firmly. A clone size is listed for some rows: how often the clone was seen (once, few, many), or a class if it is expanded.

>TRBJ2-7|.|TRBV29-1|few
CSVVLSGYEQYF
TGCAGCGTTGTATTGTCAGGCTACGAGCAGTACTTC
>TRBJ2-7|.|TRBV24-1|.
CATNWLGSYEQYF
TGTGCCACCAATTGGCTGGGGTCCTACGAGCAGTACTTC
>TRBJ2-5|.|TRBV21-1|few
CASSKGFPARGLQETQYF
TGTGCCAGCAGCAAAGGATTCCCCGCCAGGGGCCTCCAAGAGACCCAGTACTTC
>TRBJ1-1|.|TRBV19|.
CASSTPVTGAGTEAFF
TGTGCCAGTAGTACCCCAGTCACGGGGGCTGGTACTGAAGCTTTCTTT
>TRBJ2-1|.|TRBV24-1|many
CATSEYNEQFF
TGTGCCACCAGTGAGTACAATGAGCAGTTCTTC
>TRBJ2-2|.|TRBV7-2|.
CASSLYSGLSTGELFF
TGTGCCAGCAGCTTATATTCAGGCTTATCCACCGGGGAGCTGTTTTTT
>TRBJ2-2|TRBD2|TRBV10-1|.
CASSGGLAGEGTGELFF
TGCGCCAGCAGTGGGGGACTAGCGGGAGAAGGCACCGGGGAGCTGTTTTTT
>TRBJ2-5|.|TRBV15|few
CATSRDHRRLVQETQYF
TGTGCCACCAGCAGAGACCACAGGCGGTTAGTTCAAGAGACCCAGTACTTC
>TRBJ2-5|TRBD2|TRBV20-1|few
CSARDPKASGIQETQYF
TGCAGTGCTAGAGATCCGAAGGCTAGCGGGATACAAGAGACCCAGTACTTC
>TRBJ1-1|.|TRBV6-5|few
CASSYSGTSEAFF
TGTGCCAGCAGTTACTCGGGAACTAGTGAAGCTTTCTTT
>TRBJ2-4|.|TRBV7-8|.
CASSPRGGATKNIQYF
TGTGCCAGCAGCCCCCGGGGTGGGGCTACCAAAAACATTCAGTACTTC
>TRBJ2-7|.|TRBV20-1|.
CSAGRSGAYEQYF
TGCAGTGCCGGAAGGAGCGGAGCCTACGAGCAGTACTTC
>TRBJ2-2|.|TRBV14|.
CASSRVVGRNTGELFF
TGTGCCAGCAGCCGGGTTGTAGGACGGAACACCGGGGAGCTGTTTTTT
>TRBJ2-1|.|TRBV4-2|.
CASSQERVTGNEQFF
TGTGCCAGCAGCCAAGAAAGGGTAACGGGTAACGAGCAGTTCTTC
>TRBJ2-7|.|TRBV19|.
CASRTLDKPYEQYF
TGTGCCAGTAGAACCCTTGACAAGCCCTACGAGCAGTACTTC
>TRBJ2-3|.|TRBV20-1|.
CSARDPSYRGGGRTDTQYF
TGCAGTGCTAGAGATCCCTCCTACAGGGGAGGGGGCCGCACAGATACGCAGTATTTT
>TRBJ2-1|.|TRBV24-1|few
CATSEYRVSSYNEQFF
TGTGCCACCAGTGAATACAGGGTCAGCTCCTACAATGAGCAGTTCTTC
>TRBJ2-3|.|TRBV15|many
CATSREGTVGDTQYF
TGTGCCACCAGCAGAGAGGGGACGGTGGGCGATACGCAGTATTTT
>TRBJ2-3|TRBD1|TRBV28|few
CASSFSGTGRGTDTQYF
TGTGCCAGCAGTTTCTCCGGGACAGGGAGAGGAACAGATACGCAGTATTTT
>TRBJ2-7|.|TRBV18|.
CASSPPEGSYEQYF
TGTGCCAGCTCACCACCGGAGGGCTCCTACGAGCAGTACTTC
>TRBJ2-2|TRBD2|TRBV7-9|.
CASSLGVAGDFGELFF
TGTGCCAGCAGCTTAGGCGTAGCGGGAGATTTCGGGGAGCTGTTTTTT
>TRBJ2-3|TRBD2|TRBV27|.
CASIIRGTSGTDTQYF
TGTGCCAGCATTATCCGGGGAACTAGCGGGACAGATACGCAGTATTTT
>TRBJ2-1|.|TRBV2|.
CASRGTGSLYNEQFF
TGTGCCAGCAGGGGGACGGGTTCACTTTACAATGAGCAGTTCTTC
>TRBJ2-7|.|TRBV20-1|.
CSARDVTTFEQYF
TGCAGTGCTAGAGATGTAACCACTTTTGAGCAGTACTTC
>TRBJ2-7|.|TRBV2|.
CASSPQDLYEQYF
TGTGCCAGCAGTCCCCAGGATCTATACGAGCAGTACTTC
>TRBJ2-7|TRBD2|TRBV12-3/TRBV12-4|.
CASSPFASGYEQYF
TGTGCCAGCAGTCCTTTCGCTAGCGGCTACGAGCAGTACTTC
>TRBJ2-7|TRBD2|TRBV5-1|.
CASSLGRTSGKIDEQYF
TGCGCCAGCAGCTTGGGCCGGACTAGCGGAAAAATAGACGAGCAGTACTTC
>TRBJ2-3|.|TRBV2|.
CASSDGSRTDTQYF
TGTGCCAGCAGTGATGGGAGCCGCACAGATACGCAGTATTTT
>TRBJ1-5|.|TRBV10-3|few
CAISVTGGAQHF
TGTGCCATCAGTGTCACAGGCGGAGCCCAGCATTTT
>TRBJ2-1|.|TRBV4-3|many
CASSPGGETYNEQFF
TGCGCCAGCAGCCCCGGGGGAGAGACCTACAATGAGCAGTTCTTC
>TRBJ2-3|TRBD2|TRBV3-1|few
CASRASGDADTQYF
TGTGCCAGCAGGGCTAGCGGGGACGCAGATACGCAGTATTTT
>TRBJ2-7|TRBD2|TRBV6-1|.
CATGGGAGGPREQYF
TGTGCCACCGGAGGGGGAGCGGGGGGGCCTAGGGAGCAGTACTTC
>TRBJ2-5|.|TRBV11-1|.
CASSLDTGAETQYF
TGTGCCAGCAGCTTAGATACAGGAGCAGAGACCCAGTACTTC
>TRBJ2-7|.|TRBV7-6|.
CASSLTGHSYEQYF
TGTGCCAGCAGCCTTACAGGGCACTCCTACGAGCAGTACTTC
>TRBJ1-1|.|TRBV29-1|.
CSARTEGLNTEAFF
TGCAGCGCAAGAACGGAGGGCCTGAACACTGAAGCTTTCTTT
>TRBJ1-1|.|TRBV28|.
CATTEGGWTEAFF
TGTGCCACAACGGAAGGGGGATGGACTGAAGCTTTCTTT
>TRBJ2-3|TRBD2|TRBV7-9|many
CASSLRGLAVDTQYF
TGTGCCAGCAGCTTACGTGGACTAGCAGTGGATACGCAGTATTTT
>TRBJ2-1|.|TRBV7-9|.
CASSVKKNEQFF
TGTGCCAGCAGCGTAAAAAAAAATGAGCAGTTCTTC
>TRBJ2-2|.|TRBV29-1|few
CSVEGVWGIDTGELFF
TGCAGCGTTGAAGGTGTTTGGGGCATCGACACCGGGGAGCTGTTTTTT
>TRBJ2-3|.|TRBV5-1|.
CASSFGGAGAFTDTQYF
TGCGCCAGCAGCTTTGGCGGGGCTGGGGCTTTCACAGATACGCAGTATTTT
>TRBJ1-1|.|TRBV27|.
CASNPWTGPEAFF
TGTGCCAGCAACCCATGGACGGGACCCGAAGCTTTCTTT
>TRBJ1-5|TRBD1|TRBV12-3/TRBV12-4|few
CASSLAPGGRPQHF
TGTGCCAGCAGTTTAGCGCCAGGGGGTCGGCCCCAGCATTTT
>TRBJ1-1|.|TRBV5-8|few
CASSFGSEAFF
TGTGCCAGCAGCTTCGGGTCTGAAGCTTTCTTT
>TRBJ2-1|.|TRBV9|.
CASSVGLGGDEQFF
TGTGCCAGCAGCGTCGGTCTAGGAGGGGATGAGCAGTTCTTC
>TRBJ2-5|.|TRBV9|.
CASSVPNGETQYF
TGTGCCAGCAGCGTACCCAATGGAGAGACCCAGTACTTC
>TRBJ2-3|.|TRBV7-2|.
CASSLKVRGTLTDTQYF
TGTGCCAGCAGCTTAAAGGTCCGGGGGACTCTCACAGATACGCAGTATTTT
>TRBJ2-6|TRBD1|TRBV12-3/TRBV12-4|.
CASRLGGWGSGANVLTF
TGTGCCAGCAGACTAGGGGGCTGGGGCTCTGGGGCCAACGTCCTGACTTTC
>TRBJ2-1|.|TRBV12-3/TRBV12-4|many
CASSFGEGNEQFF
TGTGCCAGCAGTTTCGGAGAGGGGAATGAGCAGTTCTTC
>TRBJ1-1|.|TRBV29-1|many
CSVNQGKAEAFF
TGCAGCGTAAATCAGGGGAAGGCTGAAGCTTTCTTT
>TRBJ2-1|.|TRBV7-2|few
CASSLGQKSEQFF
TGTGCCAGCAGCTTAGGACAGAAGAGTGAGCAGTTCTTC